Sequencing of this TCR beta chain was carried out in a study of blood T cell repertoires in COVID-19. Study in general: Acute-phase and convalescent COVID-19 samples originated in the United States, Italy and Spain. PBMCs, B-cell-depleted T cells, or T cells provided the cDNA or gDNA that made up the material.

V was pared by 2 bases and J by 7 bases, with 12 bases between. This CDR3 has 12 residues. The V gene's germline CDR1 is GTSNPN and CDR2 SVGIG (reference sequence). TCRdb's table, derived via immunoSEQ multiplex PCR, lists solely in-frame clones and lacks some. The sample has about 260,000 clones, 87% seen once. The sequence was obtained from a woman aged 40 to 55 who had recovered from COVID-19. The sequenced material came from peripheral blood. The chain employs TRBV30 and TRBJ2-7; a possible D gene is TRBD2 (5 bases). The CDR3 here is CAWSPTRGEQYF. CDR3 sequence (DNA): TGTGCCTGGAGTCCCACCCGGGGTGAGCAGTACTTC.